This record covers a single T cell receptor beta chain. Clones were sequenced by immunoSEQ multiplex PCR, and TCRdb holds only the in-frame ones, with some missing. Of some 100,000 clones listed, almost 80% are singletons. This record belongs to a study of blood T cell repertoires in COVID-19. This CDR3 comprises 14 residues. Germline loops: CDR1 SGHVS, CDR2 FQNEAQ. V shed 5 bases, J shed 3 bases, and the junction held 5 bases outside the gene matches. Specimen: peripheral blood. The chain couples TRBV7-8 to TRBJ2-7; 9 bases are shared with TRBD2. This clonotype originated in a man between 65 and 80 years old with active or convalescent COVID-19. CDR3 sequence (DNA): TGTGCCAGCAGCCCGACTAGCGGAGACTACGAGCAGTACTTC. This sequence encodes CASSPTSGDYEQYF. The full variable domain, with the rest looked up from reference TRBV7-8 and TRBJ2-7, is GAGVSQSPRYKVAKRGQDVALRCDPISGHVSLFWYQQALGQGPEFLTYFQNEAQLDKSGLPSDRFFAERPEGSVSTLKIQRTQQEDSAVYLCASSPTSGDYEQYFGPGTRLTVT.